This T cell receptor beta chain was retrieved from a study of beta chain features in type 1 diabetes. Overall study results and limits: PCR might pick shorter templates more often, in the same way for patients and controls.

The CDR3 spans 16 residues. Germline V gene data show CDR1 as SEHNR and CDR2 as FQNEAQ (reference sequence). On this clone itself: Its antigen remains unknown.

The investigators reverse transcribed all of the isolated RNA, so they sequenced expressed TCRB transcripts. Generated by immunoSEQ multiplex PCR, the TCRdb table keeps only in-frame clones and is missing some. The sample has 120,000 to 150,000 clones; 6% to 7.5% are singletons. The sequenced sample consisted of central memory CD4+ T cells from blood. The J gene is TRBJ2-5, the V gene TRBV7-9, with D possibly TRBD2 on 7 matching bases. TRBJ2-7 matches the DNA end more closely, so the J call is doubtful. The clonotype comes from a woman aged 30 to 39 in good health. In nucleotides, the CDR3 is TGTGCCAGCAGCTTAGGACCCTCGGGGGGCTCTAACGAGCAGTACTTC. Translated: CASSLGPSGGSNEQYF.